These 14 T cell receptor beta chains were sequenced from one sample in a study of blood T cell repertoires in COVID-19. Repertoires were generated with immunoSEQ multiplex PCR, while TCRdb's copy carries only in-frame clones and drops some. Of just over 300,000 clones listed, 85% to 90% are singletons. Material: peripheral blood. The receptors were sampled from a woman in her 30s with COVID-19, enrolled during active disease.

DNA for the CDR3: TGTGCCAGCAGCCCACGACAGGCCTACAATGAGCAGTTCTTC. Protein product: CASSPRQAYNEQFF. The chain couples TRBV11-3 to TRBJ2-1; D might be TRBD1 (6 bases). The germline V gene encodes CDR1 SGHNT and CDR2 YENEEA. Trimming took 5 bases from V and 2 from J, leaving 10 bases between them. The CDR3 has 14 amino acids.

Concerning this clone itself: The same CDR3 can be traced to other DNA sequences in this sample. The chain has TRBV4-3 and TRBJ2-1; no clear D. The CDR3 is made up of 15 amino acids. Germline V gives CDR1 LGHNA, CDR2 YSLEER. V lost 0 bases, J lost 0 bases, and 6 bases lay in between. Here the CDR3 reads CASSQDPSSYNEQFF. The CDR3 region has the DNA TGCGCCAGCAGCCAAGATCCCAGCTCCTACAATGAGCAGTTCTTC.

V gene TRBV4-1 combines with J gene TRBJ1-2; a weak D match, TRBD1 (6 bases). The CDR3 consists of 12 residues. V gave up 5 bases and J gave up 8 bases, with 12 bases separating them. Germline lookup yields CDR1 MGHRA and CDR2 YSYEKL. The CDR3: CASSRGGGGYTF. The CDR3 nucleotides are TGCGCCAGCAGCAGGGGGGGTGGGGGCTACACCTTC.

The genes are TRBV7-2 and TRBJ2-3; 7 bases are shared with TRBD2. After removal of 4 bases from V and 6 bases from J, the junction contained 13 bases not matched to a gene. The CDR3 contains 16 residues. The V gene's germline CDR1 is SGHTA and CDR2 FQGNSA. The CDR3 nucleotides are TGTGCCAGCAGCTCCCCCGGGGGACTAAAGGGGGATACGCAGTATTTT. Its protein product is CASSSPGGLKGDTQYF.

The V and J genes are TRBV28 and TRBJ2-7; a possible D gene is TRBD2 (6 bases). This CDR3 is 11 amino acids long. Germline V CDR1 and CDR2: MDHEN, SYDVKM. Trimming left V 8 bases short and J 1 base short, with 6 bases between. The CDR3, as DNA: TGTGCCAGCGGAGGGTCCTACGAGCAGTACGTC. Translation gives CASGGSYEQYV.

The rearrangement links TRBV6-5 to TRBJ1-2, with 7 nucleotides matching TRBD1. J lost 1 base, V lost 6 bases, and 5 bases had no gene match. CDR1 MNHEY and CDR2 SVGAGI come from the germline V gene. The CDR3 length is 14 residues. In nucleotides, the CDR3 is TGTGCCAGCAGCGGGGGACAGCTTAACTATGGCTACACCTTC. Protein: CASSGGQLNYGYTF.

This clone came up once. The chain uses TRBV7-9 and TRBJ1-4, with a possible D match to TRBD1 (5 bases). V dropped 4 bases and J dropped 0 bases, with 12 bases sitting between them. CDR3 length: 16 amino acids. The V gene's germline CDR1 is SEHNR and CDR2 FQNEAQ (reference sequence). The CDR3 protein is CASSSETVSTNEKLFF. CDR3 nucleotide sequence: TGTGCCAGCAGCTCCGAGACAGTTTCAACTAATGAAAAACTGTTTTTT.

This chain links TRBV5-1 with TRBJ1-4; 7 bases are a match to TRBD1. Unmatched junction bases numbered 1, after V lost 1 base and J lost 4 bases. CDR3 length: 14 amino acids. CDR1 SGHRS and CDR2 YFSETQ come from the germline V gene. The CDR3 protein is CASSLQGGNEKLFF. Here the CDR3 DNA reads TGCGCCAGCAGCTTGCAGGGGGGTAATGAAAAACTGTTTTTT.

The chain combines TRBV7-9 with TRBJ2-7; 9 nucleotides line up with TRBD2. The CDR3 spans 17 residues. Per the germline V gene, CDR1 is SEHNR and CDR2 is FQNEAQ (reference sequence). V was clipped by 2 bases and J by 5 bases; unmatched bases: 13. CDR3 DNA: TGTGCCAGCAGCTTAATAAACTCTGCGGGGGGGCCAGACGAGCAGTACTTC. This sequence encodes CASSLINSAGGPDEQYF. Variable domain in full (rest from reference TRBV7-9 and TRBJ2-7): DTGVSQNPRHKITKRGQNVTFRCDPISEHNRLYWYRQTLGQGPEFLTYFQNEAQLEKSRLLSDRFSAERPKGSFSTLEIQRTEQGDSAMYLCASSLINSAGGPDEQYFGPGTRLTVT.

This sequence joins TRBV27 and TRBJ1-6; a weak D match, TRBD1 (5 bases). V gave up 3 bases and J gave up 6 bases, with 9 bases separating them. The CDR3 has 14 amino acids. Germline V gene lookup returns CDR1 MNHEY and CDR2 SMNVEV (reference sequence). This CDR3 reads CASSFETVNSPLHF. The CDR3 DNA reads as TGTGCCAGCAGTTTCGAGACAGTTAATTCACCCCTCCACTTT.

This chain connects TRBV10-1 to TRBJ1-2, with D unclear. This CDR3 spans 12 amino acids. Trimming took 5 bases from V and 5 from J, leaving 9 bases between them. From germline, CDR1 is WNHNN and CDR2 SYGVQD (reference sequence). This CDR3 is CASSPGIYGYTF. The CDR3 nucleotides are TGCGCCAGCAGTCCAGGAATTTATGGCTACACCTTC.

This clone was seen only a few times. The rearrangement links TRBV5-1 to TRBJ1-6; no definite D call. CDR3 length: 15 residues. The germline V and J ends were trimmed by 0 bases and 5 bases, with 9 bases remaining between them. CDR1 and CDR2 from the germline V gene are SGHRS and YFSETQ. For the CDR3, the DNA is TGCGCCAGCAGCTTGGCGCAGATTGATAATTCACCCCTCCACTTT. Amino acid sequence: CASSLAQIDNSPLHF.

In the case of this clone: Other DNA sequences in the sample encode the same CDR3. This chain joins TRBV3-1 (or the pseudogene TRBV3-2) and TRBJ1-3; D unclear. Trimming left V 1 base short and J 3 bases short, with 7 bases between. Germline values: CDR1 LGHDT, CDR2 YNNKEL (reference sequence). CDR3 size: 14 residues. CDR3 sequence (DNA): TGTGCCAGCAGCCAAGGAGGGCGTGGAAACACCATATATTTT. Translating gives CASSQGGRGNTIYF.

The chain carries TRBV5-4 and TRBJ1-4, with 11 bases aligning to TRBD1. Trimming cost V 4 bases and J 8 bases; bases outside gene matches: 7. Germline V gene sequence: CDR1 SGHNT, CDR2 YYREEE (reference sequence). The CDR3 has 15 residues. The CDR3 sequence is CASSMYGTGGEKLFF. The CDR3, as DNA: TGTGCCAGCAGCATGTACGGGACAGGGGGGGAAAAACTGTTTTTT.